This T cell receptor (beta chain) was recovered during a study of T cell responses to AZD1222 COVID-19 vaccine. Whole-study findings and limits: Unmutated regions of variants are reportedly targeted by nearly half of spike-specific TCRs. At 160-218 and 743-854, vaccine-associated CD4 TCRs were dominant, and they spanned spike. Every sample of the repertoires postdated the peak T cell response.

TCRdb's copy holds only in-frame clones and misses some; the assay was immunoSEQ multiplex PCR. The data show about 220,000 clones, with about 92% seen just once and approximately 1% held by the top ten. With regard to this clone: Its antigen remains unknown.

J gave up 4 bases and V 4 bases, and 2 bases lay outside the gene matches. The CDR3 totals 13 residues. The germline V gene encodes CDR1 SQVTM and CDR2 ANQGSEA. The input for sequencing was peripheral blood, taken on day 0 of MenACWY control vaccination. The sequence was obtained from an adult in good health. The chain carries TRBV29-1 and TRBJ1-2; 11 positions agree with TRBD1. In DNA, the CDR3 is TGCAGCGTTGGGACAGGGGGCACCTATGGCTACACCTTC. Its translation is CSVGTGGTYGYTF. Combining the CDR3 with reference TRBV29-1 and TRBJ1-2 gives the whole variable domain SAVISQKPSRDICQRGTSLTIQCQVDSQVTMMFWYRQQPGQSLTLIATANQGSEATYESGFVIDKFPISRPNLTFSTLTVSNMSPEDSSIYLCSVGTGGTYGYTFGSGTRLTVV.